The rows below give T cell receptor beta chains drawn from one sample of a study of cytomegalovirus exposure and HLA in healthy donors. Repertoires were generated with immunoSEQ multiplex PCR, while TCRdb's copy carries only in-frame clones and drops some. This listing includes roughly 60,000 clones. Sequencing input: PBMCs. Receptors originate from a male donor in good health and CMV-seronegative. Both conserved end residues are part of each CDR3. Each record gives: J gene, V gene, D gene, CDR3 DNA, CDR3 protein. The D gene is left open where the match is weak.

j_gene: TRBJ2-5
v_gene: TRBV7-3
d_gene: .
CDR3nt: TGTGCCAGCAGCTTAACGCAGGGGATTGGAGAGACCCAGTACTTC
CDR3aa: CASSLTQGIGETQYF

j_gene: TRBJ2-5
v_gene: TRBV4-1
d_gene: TRBD2
CDR3nt: TGCGCCAGCAGCCAAGTGGGACTAGGGGGGACCCAGTACTTC
CDR3aa: CASSQVGLGGTQYF

j_gene: TRBJ1-5
v_gene: TRBV30
d_gene: TRBD1
CDR3nt: TGTGCCTGGGGACAGGGGAGCGGTCAGCCCCAGCATTTT
CDR3aa: CAWGQGSGQPQHF

j_gene: TRBJ1-1
v_gene: TRBV7-2
d_gene: TRBD1
CDR3nt: TGTGCCAGCAGCGTCACGGGACAGGGGTTACAAACTGAAGCTTTCTTT
CDR3aa: CASSVTGQGLQTEAFF

j_gene: TRBJ1-2
v_gene: TRBV7-2
d_gene: .
CDR3nt: TGTGCCAGCAGCTTAGTAGTTCTGGGGGCGAACTATGGCTACACCTTC
CDR3aa: CASSLVVLGANYGYTF

j_gene: TRBJ2-1
v_gene: TRBV5-8
d_gene: .
CDR3nt: TGTGCCAGCAGCTTCGCCGCAGACAATGAGCAGTTCTTC
CDR3aa: CASSFAADNEQFF

j_gene: TRBJ2-7
v_gene: TRBV7-9
d_gene: TRBD1
CDR3nt: TGTGCCAGCAGCTTACCAAAAGGGACAGGGCTACTCTCCTACGAGCAGTACTTC
CDR3aa: CASSLPKGTGLLSYEQYF

j_gene: TRBJ2-1
v_gene: TRBV12-5
d_gene: .
CDR3nt: TGTGCTAGTGGTTTGATGGCTAGCAAGAATGAGCAGTTCTTC
CDR3aa: CASGLMASKNEQFF

j_gene: TRBJ2-3
v_gene: TRBV19
d_gene: TRBD2
CDR3nt: TGTGCCAGTAGCCCCTTCAGCGGGAGCTTGAATACGCAGTATTTT
CDR3aa: CASSPFSGSLNTQYF

j_gene: TRBJ2-7
v_gene: TRBV10-3
d_gene: .
CDR3nt: TGTGCCATCAGTGACCCCGGGGTACCCACCTCCTACGAGCAGTACTTC
CDR3aa: CAISDPGVPTSYEQYF

j_gene: TRBJ1-5
v_gene: TRBV19
d_gene: .
CDR3nt: TGTGCCAGTAGTATTACGGCGGCCGATCAGCCCCAGCATTTT
CDR3aa: CASSITAADQPQHF

j_gene: TRBJ1-6
v_gene: TRBV30
d_gene: TRBD1
CDR3nt: TGTGCCGGGAGGATGACAGGGGCGACTAATTCACCCCTCCACTTT
CDR3aa: CAGRMTGATNSPLHF

j_gene: TRBJ2-7
v_gene: TRBV19
d_gene: TRBD1
CDR3nt: TGTGCCAGTAGTCCCTCCTGGACAGGCGAGCAGTACTTC
CDR3aa: CASSPSWTGEQYF

j_gene: TRBJ1-5
v_gene: TRBV19
d_gene: .
CDR3nt: TGTGCCAGTAGGCCGACAGGCGAGGGGCCCCAGCATTTT
CDR3aa: CASRPTGEGPQHF

j_gene: TRBJ1-1
v_gene: TRBV4-1
d_gene: .
CDR3nt: TGTGCCAGCAGCCCGCCCCGGCAGGAGGGCACTGAAGCTTTCTTT
CDR3aa: CASSPPRQEGTEAFF

j_gene: TRBJ2-7
v_gene: TRBV7-6
d_gene: TRBD1
CDR3nt: TGTGCCAGCAGCTTGGGACAGGGGGCATACGAGCAGTACTTC
CDR3aa: CASSLGQGAYEQYF

j_gene: TRBJ2-1
v_gene: TRBV13
d_gene: .
CDR3nt: TGTGCCAGCAGATTAGTTCAGGGTGAGCAGTTCTTC
CDR3aa: CASRLVQGEQFF

j_gene: TRBJ2-2
v_gene: TRBV28
d_gene: .
CDR3nt: TGTGCCAGCAGTTTTTCGACTGGCAACACCGGGGAGCTGTTTTTT
CDR3aa: CASSFSTGNTGELFF

j_gene: TRBJ2-7
v_gene: TRBV11-2
d_gene: TRBD2
CDR3nt: TGTGCCAGCAGCCATGGACTAGCGGGGGCCTACGAGCAGTACTTC
CDR3aa: CASSHGLAGAYEQYF

j_gene: TRBJ1-5
v_gene: TRBV4-1
d_gene: .
CDR3nt: TGCGCCAGCAGCCAAGATCAAGGCAGGTCTAGCAATCAGCCCCAGCATTTT
CDR3aa: CASSQDQGRSSNQPQHF

j_gene: TRBJ2-5
v_gene: TRBV7-3
d_gene: TRBD1
CDR3nt: TGTGCCAGCAGCCCGGACAGGGGGGAAACCCAGTACTTC
CDR3aa: CASSPDRGETQYF

j_gene: TRBJ1-2
v_gene: TRBV5-1
d_gene: .
CDR3nt: TGCGCCAGCAGCTTGGCCGGACAGATTGATGGCTACACCTTC
CDR3aa: CASSLAGQIDGYTF

j_gene: TRBJ2-5
v_gene: TRBV5-1
d_gene: .
CDR3nt: TGCGCCAGCAGCTTGGATGTGGGGGGGCCTTTAGAGACCCAGTACTTC
CDR3aa: CASSLDVGGPLETQYF

j_gene: TRBJ2-3
v_gene: TRBV7-2
d_gene: TRBD2
CDR3nt: TGTGCCAGCTCTGGGGGGCTAGCGGGAGGAGGGGATACGCAGTATTTT
CDR3aa: CASSGGLAGGGDTQYF

j_gene: TRBJ2-1
v_gene: TRBV5-4
d_gene: .
CDR3nt: TGTGCCAGCAGCTTGGCAGGGGGGACCTACAATGAGCAGTTCTTC
CDR3aa: CASSLAGGTYNEQFF

j_gene: TRBJ2-7
v_gene: TRBV6-1
d_gene: .
CDR3nt: TGTGCCAGCAGTGAACTTTTTGGTAAGACCCACTACGAGCAGTACTTC
CDR3aa: CASSELFGKTHYEQYF

j_gene: TRBJ1-2
v_gene: TRBV11-2
d_gene: TRBD1
CDR3nt: TGTGCCAGCAGCTTAGAGACAGGGGTTAGTGGCTACACCTTC
CDR3aa: CASSLETGVSGYTF

j_gene: TRBJ2-2
v_gene: TRBV4-2
d_gene: TRBD1
CDR3nt: TGTGCCAGCAGCCAACCTTACAGGGGACCTAACACCGGGGAGCTGTTTTTT
CDR3aa: CASSQPYRGPNTGELFF

j_gene: TRBJ2-7
v_gene: TRBV11-2
d_gene: .
CDR3nt: TGTGCCAGCAGCCCCACCCTTAATAGCGCCTACGAGCAGTACTTC
CDR3aa: CASSPTLNSAYEQYF

j_gene: TRBJ2-5
v_gene: TRBV5-1
d_gene: TRBD2
CDR3nt: TGCGCCAGCAGCCTAGCGGGGGGGGAGACCCAGTACTTC
CDR3aa: CASSLAGGETQYF

j_gene: TRBJ1-4
v_gene: TRBV7-9
d_gene: .
CDR3nt: TGTGCCAGCAGCTTACCGAGGGAAAAACTGTTTTTT
CDR3aa: CASSLPREKLFF

j_gene: TRBJ2-7
v_gene: TRBV6-5
d_gene: .
CDR3nt: TGTGCCAGCAAAAACCCCAATGAGAAGCAGTACTTC
CDR3aa: CASKNPNEKQYF

j_gene: TRBJ1-4
v_gene: TRBV6-5
d_gene: TRBD1
CDR3nt: TGTGCCAGCAGTCAACAGGGGGCGTTGAATCAAAAACTGTTTTTT
CDR3aa: CASSQQGALNQKLFF

j_gene: TRBJ2-1
v_gene: TRBV2
d_gene: .
CDR3nt: TGTGCCAGCAGTTCCCTTTGGGCCAGCTCCTACAATGAGCAGTTCTTC
CDR3aa: CASSSLWASSYNEQFF

j_gene: TRBJ2-5
v_gene: TRBV4-1
d_gene: TRBD1
CDR3nt: TGCGCCAGCAGCCATCGGGACAGCCAAGAGACCCAGTACTTC
CDR3aa: CASSHRDSQETQYF

j_gene: TRBJ1-1
v_gene: TRBV2
d_gene: .
CDR3nt: TGTGCATACATTGGGGGGGCGGCGAACACTGAAGCTTTCTTT
CDR3aa: CAYIGGAANTEAFF

j_gene: TRBJ2-1
v_gene: TRBV28
d_gene: TRBD2
CDR3nt: TGTGCCAGCAGCTTCCCAGGGCCTAGCGGAACTCTCGACAATGAGCAGTTCTTC
CDR3aa: CASSFPGPSGTLDNEQFF

j_gene: TRBJ2-7
v_gene: TRBV9
d_gene: TRBD1
CDR3nt: TGTGCCAGCAGCGTAGCTACGGGACAGGGCTACGAGCAGTACTTC
CDR3aa: CASSVATGQGYEQYF

j_gene: TRBJ1-2
v_gene: TRBV7-2
d_gene: .
CDR3nt: TGTGCCAGCAGCTGGAGGCCCGACCGGGGCTACACCTTC
CDR3aa: CASSWRPDRGYTF

j_gene: TRBJ1-2
v_gene: TRBV28
d_gene: .
CDR3nt: TGTGCCAGCAGTTTGGCAGGGTATGGCTACACCTTC
CDR3aa: CASSLAGYGYTF

j_gene: TRBJ2-2
v_gene: TRBV29-1
d_gene: .
CDR3nt: TGCAGCGCCCCCAGGGGGGACACCGGGGAGCTGTTTTTT
CDR3aa: CSAPRGDTGELFF

j_gene: TRBJ1-4
v_gene: TRBV6-5
d_gene: .
CDR3nt: TGTGCCAGCAGTCGGACAGCGCTTAATGAAAAACTGTTTTTT
CDR3aa: CASSRTALNEKLFF

j_gene: TRBJ1-4
v_gene: TRBV28
d_gene: TRBD1
CDR3nt: TGTGCCAGCAGTCGGACAGGGGGCGCAACTAATGAAAAACTGTTTTTT
CDR3aa: CASSRTGGATNEKLFF

j_gene: TRBJ1-2
v_gene: TRBV28
d_gene: TRBD1
CDR3nt: TGTGCCAGCAGTTCATGGACAGGGGGGAACTATGGCTACACCTTC
CDR3aa: CASSSWTGGNYGYTF

j_gene: TRBJ2-1
v_gene: TRBV19
d_gene: TRBD2
CDR3nt: TGTGCCAGTAGTAGACAGCGGGGGGCCGATGAGCAGTTCTTC
CDR3aa: CASSRQRGADEQFF

j_gene: TRBJ1-1
v_gene: TRBV6-1
d_gene: .
CDR3nt: TGTGCCAGCAGGGGGTTCGGGGGGGCGAGGCCTGAAGCTTTCTTT
CDR3aa: CASRGFGGARPEAFF

j_gene: TRBJ1-2
v_gene: TRBV30
d_gene: .
CDR3nt: TGTGCCTGGATCCCCAATGGGGGGGGAAGATACACCTTC
CDR3aa: CAWIPNGGGRYTF